This T cell receptor beta chain came from a study of blood T cells in healthy people across ages. At least 5.5 micrograms of total RNA were extracted per sample. V was cut by 0 bases and J by 0 bases, with 10 bases left in between. Per the germline V gene, CDR1 is SGDLS and CDR2 is YYNGEE. The CDR3 loop spans 16 amino acids. In its sample, this clonotype was seen many times. A second PCR of 7 to 11 cycles used a sample-barcoded 5' primer and a J-beta primer mix. Carrying 12 random nucleotides, a template-switch adaptor labeled each individual cDNA molecule. TCRdb fed the 5' RACE reads into MiXCR, producing one record per CDR3 protein. The data contain hundreds of thousands of distinct CDR3 sequences, under 30% of them singletons.

The source of this sequence is a woman over 75 in good health. Sequencing was carried out using blood. This chain uses TRBV9 with TRBJ1-5; a possible D gene is TRBD1 (5 bases). The CDR3 sequence: CASSVDVTDSNQPQHF. In DNA form, the CDR3 reads TGTGCCAGCAGCGTAGATGTGACAGATAGCAATCAGCCCCAGCATTTT.